Below, 30 T cell receptor beta chains from the same sample are listed, as sequenced in a study of T cells in Graves' hyperthyroidism and ophthalmopathy. Regions amplified from RNA transcripts were the TCR beta CDR3 regions. HTBI primers were employed in a first-round RT-PCR of the TCR CDR3. TCRdb independently ran MiXCR on the multiplex PCR reads; one entry per CDR3 protein. The sample includes approximately 410,000 distinct CDR3 sequences, roughly 15% of them seen just once. The material sequenced was blood. Receptors originate from a man aged 18 to 30 with Graves' ophthalmopathy.

V gene TRBV3-1 combines with J gene TRBJ2-7, with 7 bases fitting TRBD1. The CDR3 is 15 residues long. The germline V gene encodes CDR1 LGHDT and CDR2 YNNKEL (reference sequence). V lost 0 bases and J lost 2; bases outside the gene matches: 4. CDR3 in DNA: TGTGCCAGCAGCCAAGATGTCCAGGGGGCCTACGAGCAGTACTTC. Its protein product is CASSQDVQGAYEQYF.

As for this clonotype: This may be a read error, as it is one base from a much larger clone. The J gene is TRBJ2-5, the V gene TRBV11-3; maybe TRBD2 (6 bases). The germline V gene has CDR1 SGHNT and CDR2 YENEEA. The CDR3 is made up of 13 amino acids. The CDR3 sequence is CASSLVERETQHF. The CDR3 region has the DNA TGTGCCAGCAGCTTAGTGGAACGGGAGACCCAGCACTTC.

This clonotype was counted ten times or more. V and J are TRBV6-1 and TRBJ2-3; 7 nucleotides match TRBD1. V lost 2 bases and J lost 2; bases outside the gene matches: 7. Germline V gene data show CDR1 as MNHNS and CDR2 as SASEGT. This CDR3 is built from 16 residues. DNA of the CDR3: TGTGCCAGCAGTGAATTCGGGACAGACGACACAGATACGCAGTATTTT. Translated, it gives CASSEFGTDDTDTQYF.

The chain joins TRBV5-4 to TRBJ2-5; D may correspond to TRBD1 or TRBD2 (5 bases each). V was clipped by 3 bases and J by 4 bases, with 10 bases between them. There are 13 residues in the CDR3. CDR1 is SGHNT, CDR2 YYREEE, per germline (reference sequence). The DNA of the CDR3 is TGTGCCAGCAGCTGGGGACCGGCAGAGACCCAGTACTTC. This translates into CASSWGPAETQYF. The full variable domain, completed using reference TRBV5-4 and TRBJ2-5, is ETGVTQSPTHLIKTRGQQVTLRCSSQSGHNTVSWYQQALGQGPQFIFQYYREEENGRGNFPPRFSGLQFPNYSSELNVNALELDDSALYLCASSWGPAETQYFGPGTRLLVL.

This clonotype came up many times. The chain recombines TRBV5-1 with TRBJ2-7, with D maybe TRBD1 (6 bases). Trimming took off 0 bases at V and 2 bases at J, with 15 bases between the two ends. CDR1 is SGHRS, CDR2 YFSETQ, per germline. This CDR3 spans 16 amino acids. For the CDR3, the DNA is TGCGCCAGCAGCTTGGGGATTGGGGCAGGGGCCTACGAGCAGTACTTC. Its translation: CASSLGIGAGAYEQYF.

This clonotype was seen at least ten times. The chain is built from TRBV28 and TRBJ1-1; D not certain. V lost 4 bases and J 0 bases, leaving 15 bases between the germline ends. CDR3 length: 16 amino acids. The germline gives CDR1 MDHEN, CDR2 SYDVKM. The CDR3 here is CASSSGGTFMNTEAFF. CDR3 coding DNA: TGTGCCAGCAGTTCCGGAGGTACTTTTATGAACACTGAAGCTTTCTTT.

The chain employs TRBV6-1 and TRBJ1-2, with D perhaps matching TRBD1 (6 bases). Looked up from germline, CDR1 is MNHNS and CDR2 is SASEGT. The CDR3 totals 14 residues. V was cut by 8 bases and J by 3 bases, with 16 bases left in between. CDR3 coding DNA: TGTGCCAGCTGGGGGGGCGCGTCCTACTATGGCTACACCTTC. Translated, it gives CASWGGASYYGYTF.

This clonotype was seen ten or more times. The chain recombines TRBV7-2 with TRBJ1-2; 8 bases align to TRBD1. V trimming: 2 bases; J trimming: 4 bases; junction bases outside the gene matches: 9. Germline CDR1 is SGHTA and CDR2 is FQGNSA. The CDR3 is 16 residues long. CDR3 nucleotides: TGTGCCAGCAGCTTAAGGGCAGGGGGCGATGGCTATGGCTACACCTTC. As protein: CASSLRAGGDGYGYTF.

A note on this clonotype: A much larger clone lies one base from this, so it may be a read error. The V gene is TRBV3-1, the J gene TRBJ1-2; 8 bases are shared with TRBD1. Looked up from germline, CDR1 is LGHDT and CDR2 is YNNKEL (reference sequence). The CDR3 covers 15 residues. CDR3 sequence reads: CVSSQDAGGGYGYTF. CDR3 in DNA: TGTGTCAGCAGCCAAGACGCAGGGGGCGGCTATGGCTACACCTTC.

This clonotype has only a few counts. The CDR3 is CASSVDPQRVYEQYF. The CDR3 DNA is TGTGCCAGCAGCGTAGACCCTCAAAGGGTCTACGAGCAGTACTTC. This chain links TRBV9 with TRBJ2-7; D not certain. CDR3 size: 15 residues. Germline assignment: CDR1 SGDLS and CDR2 YYNGEE. V lost 0 bases to trimming and J lost 3 bases, with 13 bases between them.

In this sample, this clonotype turned up many times. The CDR3: CASSQEGGTQETQYF. CDR3 bases: TGTGCCAGCAGCCAAGAGGGGGGCACCCAAGAGACCCAGTACTTC. The chain joins TRBV3-1 to TRBJ2-5; D is tentatively TRBD1 or TRBD2 (6 bases each). The ends were cut back, 0 bases at V and 1 base at J, with 9 bases in the middle. This CDR3 is 15 amino acids long. Germline V lookup: CDR1 LGHDT, CDR2 YNNKEL (reference sequence).

The gene calls are TRBV12-3 or TRBV12-4 and TRBJ2-3; TRBD2 agrees at 9 bases. Trimming cost V 4 bases and J 0 bases; bases outside gene matches: 11. The CDR3 consists of 18 residues. The CDR3 DNA reads as TGTGCCAGCAGTTCCCCGGGACTAGCTACTGGGAGCACAGATACGCAGTATTTT. Protein sequence: CASSSPGLATGSTDTQYF.

This clonotype occurred many times. The chain recombines TRBV5-6 with TRBJ1-1; the D gene is possibly TRBD1 (6 bases). CDR3 length: 14 residues. The V and J ends lost 2 bases and 2 bases respectively, with 10 bases between them. Germline V lookup: CDR1 SGHDT, CDR2 YYEEEE. The CDR3 nucleotides are TGTGCCAGCAGCTTAGGGACAATAAACACTGAAGCTTTCTTT. This codes for CASSLGTINTEAFF.

This clonotype was recorded at least ten times. V is TRBV7-6 and J is TRBJ2-5; 8 bases fit TRBD2. J gave up 4 bases and V 4 bases, and 2 bases lay outside the gene matches. Germline CDR1 is SGHVS and CDR2 is FNYEAQ. The CDR3 extends over 13 amino acids. CDR3 amino acids: CASSSGGVETQYF. DNA for the CDR3: TGTGCCAGCAGCTCCGGGGGGGTAGAGACCCAGTACTTC.

About this clonotype itself: At one of its ends the junction is not consistent with the germline gene, which may arise from a read error. J is TRBJ2-3 and V is TRBV20-1; 11 nucleotides agree with TRBD2. The CDR3 is 15 residues long. Per the germline V gene, CDR1 is DFQATT and CDR2 is SNEGSKA (reference sequence). The CDR3 region has the DNA TGCAGTGCCCAGGGTACTAGCGGGAGAACAGATATGCAGTATTTT. Protein: CSAQGTSGRTDMQYF.

The sample holds a few counts of this clonotype. J is TRBJ1-2 and V is TRBV14; D unclear. The V gene lost 1 base and the J gene lost 8 bases, with 11 bases spanning the gap. There are 13 residues in the CDR3. Germline V gives CDR1 SGHDN, CDR2 FVKESK. CDR3 region: CASSQVVTRGYTF. In nucleotides, the CDR3 is TGTGCCAGCAGCCAAGTGGTGACACGGGGCTACACCTTC.

The chain employs TRBV27 and TRBJ1-2; 10 bases fit TRBD1. This CDR3 is 15 amino acids long. The V and J ends lost 6 bases and 3 bases, in that order; junction bases with no gene match: 7. The V gene's germline CDR1 is MNHEY and CDR2 SMNVEV (reference sequence). CDR3 sequence: CASSQDRGSHYGYTF. The DNA for the CDR3 is TGTGCCAGCAGCCAGGACAGGGGGTCCCACTATGGCTACACCTTC.

The V gene is TRBV24-1, the J gene TRBJ1-1; D possibly corresponds to TRBD1 (6 bases). The CDR3 has 16 residues. V dropped 7 bases and J dropped 2 bases, with 19 bases sitting between them. CDR1 is KGHDR and CDR2 is SFDVKD in the germline V gene. The CDR3: CATRASDRRSNTEAFF. As DNA, the CDR3 is TGTGCCACCAGAGCGTCGGACAGAAGGTCCAACACTGAAGCTTTCTTT.

This clonotype was seen at least ten times. V usage is TRBV28 and J usage is TRBJ2-7; TRBD1 agrees at 8 bases. CDR3 length equals 15 residues. V shed 6 bases and J 3 bases; nucleotides not matched to a gene: 10. Germline CDR1 reads MDHEN; CDR2 reads SYDVKM. CDR3 sequence (DNA): TGTGCCAGCAGCTCTCCGGGACAGGCGGACTACGAGCAGTACTTC. Its protein is CASSSPGQADYEQYF.

This clonotype was counted only a few times. The CDR3 region is CASSLGGSRNEKLFF. CDR3 nucleotide sequence: TGTGCCAGCAGCTTGGGAGGGAGTCGCAATGAAAAACTGTTTTTT. The chain has TRBV5-5 and TRBJ1-4, with unresolved D. Trimming stripped 0 bases from V and 5 bases from J, with 11 bases between. The V gene's germline CDR1 is SGHKS and CDR2 YYEKEE (reference sequence). The CDR3 has 15 amino acids. The full variable domain, rest sourced from reference TRBV5-5 and TRBJ1-4, is DAGVTQSPTHLIKTRGQQVTLRCSPISGHKSVSWYQQVLGQGPQFIFQYYEKEERGRGNFPDRFSARQFPNYSSELNVNALLLGDSALYLCASSLGGSRNEKLFFGSGTQLSVL.

This chain uses TRBV18 with TRBJ1-4, with D possibly TRBD1 on 5 matching bases. Between the trimmed V and J ends, which lost 2 bases and 8 bases, there was a span of 9 bases. Germline CDR1 is KGHSH and CDR2 is LQKENI. This CDR3 contains 13 residues. The CDR3 sequence is CASSPGAGEKLFF. DNA of the CDR3: TGTGCCAGCTCACCAGGGGCGGGGGAAAAACTGTTTTTT.

This clonotype appeared many times. The V gene is TRBV6-1, the J gene TRBJ1-1; 11 bases fit TRBD1. Germline-derived CDR1 and CDR2 are MNHNS and SASEGT. The ends lost 6 bases at V and 6 bases at J; junction bases unmatched: 9. The CDR3 has 15 residues. The CDR3 spells CASRTLGQGGAEAFF. The DNA for the CDR3 is TGTGCCAGCAGAACCCTGGGACAGGGGGGTGCTGAAGCTTTCTTT.

In this sample, this clonotype turned up many times. The CDR3 region has the DNA TGTGCCAGTAGTAGGGACAGGAGATATGGCTACACCTTC. It is translated as CASSRDRRYGYTF. V gene TRBV19 combines with J gene TRBJ1-2, with TRBD1 matching over 8 bases. V lost 4 bases to trimming and J lost 5 bases; unmatched junction nucleotides: 3. The CDR3 has 13 residues. CDR1 LNHDA and CDR2 SQIVND come from the germline V gene (reference sequence). The whole variable domain, filled in from reference TRBV19 and TRBJ1-2, reads DGGITQSPKYLFRKEGQNVTLSCEQNLNHDAMYWYRQDPGQGLRLIYYSQIVNDFQKGDIAEGYSVSREKKESFPLTVTSAQKNPTAFYLCASSRDRRYGYTFGSGTRLTVV.

The CDR3 DNA follows: TGTGCCAGCAGCTTAGCCATATTCCAAGAGACCCAGTACTTC. It encodes CASSLAIFQETQYF. The chain links TRBV11-2 to TRBJ2-5; no clear D gene. V was clipped by 1 base and J by 1 base, with 7 bases between them. The CDR3 is made up of 14 amino acids. Looked up from germline, CDR1 is SGHAT and CDR2 is FQNNGV.

V is TRBV7-2 and J is TRBJ1-2; TRBD1 matches at 8 bases. Germline V gene data show CDR1 as SGHTA and CDR2 as FQGNSA. The CDR3 has 17 residues. The V segment lost 5 bases and the J segment 3 bases; nucleotides outside the gene matches: 14. CDR3 in amino acids: CASSRRAGGVGDYGYTF. CDR3 DNA sequence: TGTGCCAGCAGCCGGAGGGCAGGGGGCGTGGGGGACTATGGCTACACCTTC.

This clonotype has a handful of counts. The chain has TRBV24-1 and TRBJ2-3; TRBD1 matches at 8 bases. CDR1 is KGHDR, CDR2 SFDVKD, per germline. The ends lost 7 bases at V and 7 bases at J; junction bases unmatched: 3. CDR3 length equals 12 residues. CDR3 coding DNA: TGTGCCACCAGGGACAGGGTTAATACGCAGTATTTT. Its translation is CATRDRVNTQYF.

This clonotype has only a few counts. A much larger clone lies a single base off, so this may be a read error. J is TRBJ2-5 and V is TRBV13; D is perhaps TRBD1 or TRBD2 (5 bases each). Per germline, CDR1 PRHDT and CDR2 FYEKMQ (reference sequence). The CDR3 length is 14 residues. Trimming shortened V by 4 bases and J by 5 bases, and 14 bases separated the two germline ends. The CDR3 DNA sequence: TGTGCCAGCAGCTCCTCCGGGACCTGGGAGACCCAGTACTTC. It yields the protein CASSSSGTWETQYF.

This clonotype appeared many times. This chain uses TRBV16 with TRBJ2-3; D may be TRBD2 (5 bases). This CDR3 is 14 amino acids long. Trimming removed 2 bases at V and 4 bases at J, with 10 bases between. Germline lookup yields CDR1 KGHSY and CDR2 FQNENV. CDR3 protein: CASSQRPSPDTQYF. The CDR3 DNA sequence: TGTGCCAGCAGCCAACGGCCTAGCCCAGATACGCAGTATTTT.

This sequence joins TRBV18 and TRBJ1-5; D is unclear. Per the germline V gene, CDR1 is KGHSH and CDR2 is LQKENI. V dropped 3 bases and J dropped 8 bases, with 8 bases sitting between them. This CDR3 has 12 residues. The CDR3 bases are TGTGCCAGCTCACCGAGCGCCGAGCCCCAGCATTTT. Protein product: CASSPSAEPQHF.

This clonotype appeared many times. The V and J genes are TRBV3-1 and TRBJ2-1; 11 bases map to TRBD1. Germline CDR1 is LGHDT and CDR2 is YNNKEL (reference sequence). Trimming cost V 4 bases and J 9 bases; bases outside gene matches: 8. This CDR3 comprises 15 residues. The chain's CDR3 is CASSPGQGELGEQFF. The CDR3 nucleotides are TGTGCCAGCAGCCCGGGACAGGGGGAACTCGGTGAGCAGTTCTTC.